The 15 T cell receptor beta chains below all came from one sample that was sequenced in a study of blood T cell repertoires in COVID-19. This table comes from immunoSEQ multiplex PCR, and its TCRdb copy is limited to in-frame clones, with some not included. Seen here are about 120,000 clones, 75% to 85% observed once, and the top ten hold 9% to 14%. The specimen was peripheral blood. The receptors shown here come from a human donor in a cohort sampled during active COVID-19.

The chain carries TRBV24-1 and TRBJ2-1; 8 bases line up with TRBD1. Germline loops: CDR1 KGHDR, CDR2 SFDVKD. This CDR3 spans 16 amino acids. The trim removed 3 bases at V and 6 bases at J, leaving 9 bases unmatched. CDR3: CATSDPTGDVSNEQFF. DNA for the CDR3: TGTGCCACCAGTGATCCGACAGGGGATGTGAGCAATGAGCAGTTCTTC.

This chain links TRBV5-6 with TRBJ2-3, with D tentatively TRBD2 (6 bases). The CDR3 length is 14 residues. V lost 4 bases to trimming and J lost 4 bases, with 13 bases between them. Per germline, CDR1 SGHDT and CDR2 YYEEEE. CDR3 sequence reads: CASSDAGRADTQYF. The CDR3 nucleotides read TGTGCCAGCAGCGATGCGGGACGGGCAGATACGCAGTATTTT.

The DNA for the CDR3 is TGCGCCAGCAGCTTGGGCACACTACAAGAGACCCAGTACTTC. The encoded protein is CASSLGTLQETQYF. The chain combines TRBV5-1 with TRBJ2-5, with no clear D. This CDR3 region has 14 residues. The germline V gene encodes CDR1 SGHRS and CDR2 YFSETQ. Trimming stripped 0 bases from V and 2 bases from J, with 8 bases between.

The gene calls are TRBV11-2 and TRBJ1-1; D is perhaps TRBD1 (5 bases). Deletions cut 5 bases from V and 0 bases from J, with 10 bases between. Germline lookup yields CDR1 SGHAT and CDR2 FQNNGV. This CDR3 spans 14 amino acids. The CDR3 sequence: CASSLGLMNTEAFF. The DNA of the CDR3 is TGTGCCAGCAGCCTGGGACTGATGAACACTGAAGCTTTCTTT.

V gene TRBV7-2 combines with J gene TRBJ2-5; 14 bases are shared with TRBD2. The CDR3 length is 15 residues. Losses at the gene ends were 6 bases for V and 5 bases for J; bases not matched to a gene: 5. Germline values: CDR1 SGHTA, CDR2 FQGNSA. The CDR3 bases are TGTGCCAGCAGTCAGACTAGCGGGGGGGCCGAGACCCAGTACTTC. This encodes CASSQTSGGAETQYF.

The CDR3 spells CATSRDPPDRGYEQYF. The CDR3 DNA reads TGTGCCACCAGCAGAGATCCGCCAGACAGGGGGTACGAGCAGTACTTC. The chain uses TRBV15 and TRBJ2-7; 9 bases agree with TRBD1. The germline V gene encodes CDR1 LNHNV and CDR2 YYDKDF (reference sequence). The CDR3 runs to 16 residues. The V gene end was trimmed by 0 bases and the J gene end by 4 bases; junction bases not matched to a gene: 7. Based on the CDR3 plus reference TRBV15 and TRBJ2-7, the full variable domain is DAMVIQNPRYQVTQFGKPVTLSCSQTLNHNVMYWYQQKSSQAPKLLFHYYDKDFNNEADTPDNFQSRRPNTSFCFLDIRSPGLGDTAMYLCATSRDPPDRGYEQYFGPGTRLTVT.

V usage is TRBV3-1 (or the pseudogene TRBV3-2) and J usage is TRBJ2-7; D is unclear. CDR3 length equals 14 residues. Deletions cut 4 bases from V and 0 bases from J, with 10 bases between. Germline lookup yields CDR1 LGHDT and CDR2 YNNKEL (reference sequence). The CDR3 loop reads CASSPTPSSYEQYF. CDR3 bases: TGTGCCAGCAGCCCGACACCTTCCTCCTACGAGCAGTACTTC.

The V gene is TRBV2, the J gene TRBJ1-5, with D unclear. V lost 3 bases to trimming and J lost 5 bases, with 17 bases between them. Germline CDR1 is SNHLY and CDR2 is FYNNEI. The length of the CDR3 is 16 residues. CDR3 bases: TGTGCCAGCAGTGAGCTGCGGGCGGGGATGGATCAGCCCCAGCATTTT. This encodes CASSELRAGMDQPQHF.

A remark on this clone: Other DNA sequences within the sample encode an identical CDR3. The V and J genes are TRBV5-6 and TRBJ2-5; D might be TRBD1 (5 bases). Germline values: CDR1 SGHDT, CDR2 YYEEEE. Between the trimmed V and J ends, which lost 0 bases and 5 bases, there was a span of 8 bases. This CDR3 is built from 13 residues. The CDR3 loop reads CASSLGGAETQYF. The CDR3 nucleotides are TGTGCCAGCAGCTTGGGGGGCGCGGAGACCCAGTACTTC.

The CDR3 here is CASLGDGVDEQFF. Written as DNA, the CDR3 is TGCGCCAGCTTGGGAGACGGGGTAGACGAGCAGTTCTTC. The V call is TRBV5-1, the J call TRBJ2-1; a possible D gene is TRBD2 (5 bases). Trimming pared 7 bases from V and 10 bases from J, leaving 18 bases between. This CDR3 contains 13 residues. From germline, CDR1 is SGHRS and CDR2 YFSETQ.

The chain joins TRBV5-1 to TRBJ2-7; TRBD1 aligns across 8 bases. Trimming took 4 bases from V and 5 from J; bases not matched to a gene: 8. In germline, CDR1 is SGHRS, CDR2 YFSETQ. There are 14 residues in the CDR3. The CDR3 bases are TGCGCCAGCAGCCAGAGACAGGGGAACAACGAGCAGTACTTC. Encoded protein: CASSQRQGNNEQYF.

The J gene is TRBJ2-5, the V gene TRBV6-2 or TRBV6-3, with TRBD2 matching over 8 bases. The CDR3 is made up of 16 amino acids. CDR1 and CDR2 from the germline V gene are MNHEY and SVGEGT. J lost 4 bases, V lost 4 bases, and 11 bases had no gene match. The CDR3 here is CASSSHFSGATETQYF. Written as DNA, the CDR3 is TGTGCCAGCAGTTCCCACTTTAGCGGGGCTACAGAGACCCAGTACTTC.

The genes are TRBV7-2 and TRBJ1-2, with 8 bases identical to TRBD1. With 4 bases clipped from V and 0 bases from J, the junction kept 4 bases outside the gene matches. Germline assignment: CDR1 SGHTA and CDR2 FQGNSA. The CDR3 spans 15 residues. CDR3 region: CASSSRTGSNYGYTF. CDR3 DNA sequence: TGTGCCAGCAGCTCCAGGACAGGGTCTAACTATGGCTACACCTTC.

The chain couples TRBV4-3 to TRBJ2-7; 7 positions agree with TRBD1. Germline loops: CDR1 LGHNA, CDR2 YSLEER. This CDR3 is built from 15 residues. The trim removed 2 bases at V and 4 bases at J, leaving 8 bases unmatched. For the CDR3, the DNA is TGCGCCAGCAGCCAAACCGGGACAGAGAGTTACGAGCAGTACTTC. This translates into CASSQTGTESYEQYF.

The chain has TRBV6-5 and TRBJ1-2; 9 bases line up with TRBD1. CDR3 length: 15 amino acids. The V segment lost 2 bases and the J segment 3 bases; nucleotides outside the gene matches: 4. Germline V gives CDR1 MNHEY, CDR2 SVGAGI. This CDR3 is CASSYDRGLDYGYTF. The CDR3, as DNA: TGTGCCAGCAGTTACGACAGGGGGTTGGACTATGGCTACACCTTC.